A selection of T cell receptor beta chains follows, all from one sample in a study of cytomegalovirus exposure and HLA in healthy donors. Assay: immunoSEQ multiplex PCR; the TCRdb copy retains only in-frame clones and omits some. The top ten hold 1.8% of the sample, which has 110,000 to 150,000 clones, around 93% seen once. Sample: PBMCs. The source is a man aged 18 to 30 in good health and CMV-seropositive. CDR3s include the opening cysteine and the closing phenylalanine or tryptophan. The D gene is left open where the match is weak. Only part of the rows carry a size: once, few, many, or a class if the clone is expanded.

j_gene: TRBJ2-7
len: 12
v_gene: TRBV28
abundance: .
d_gene: .
CDR3aa: CASTKGDYEQYF
CDR3nt: TGTGCCAGCACAAAAGGGGACTACGAGCAGTACTTC

j_gene: TRBJ2-1
len: 13
v_gene: TRBV2
abundance: .
d_gene: .
CDR3aa: CASNQRGGDEQFF
CDR3nt: TGTGCCAGCAATCAGCGAGGGGGGGATGAGCAGTTCTTC

j_gene: TRBJ1-1
len: 15
v_gene: TRBV11-2
abundance: .
d_gene: TRBD1
CDR3aa: CASSLQGALNTEAFF
CDR3nt: TGTGCCAGCAGCTTACAGGGGGCCTTGAACACTGAAGCTTTCTTT

j_gene: TRBJ2-1
len: 14
v_gene: TRBV27
abundance: .
d_gene: TRBD2
CDR3aa: CASSLMRGGLEQFF
CDR3nt: TGTGCCAGCAGTTTAATGCGGGGGGGATTAGAGCAGTTCTTC

j_gene: TRBJ1-4
len: 13
v_gene: TRBV30
abundance: .
d_gene: TRBD1
CDR3aa: CAWSPTRGEKLFF
CDR3nt: TGTGCCTGGAGTCCGACCAGGGGGGAAAAACTGTTTTTT

j_gene: TRBJ2-7
len: 13
v_gene: TRBV27
abundance: .
d_gene: .
CDR3aa: CASSFVAGYEQYF
CDR3nt: TGTGCCAGCAGTTTCGTAGCTGGCTACGAGCAGTACTTC

j_gene: TRBJ1-2
len: 13
v_gene: TRBV5-4
abundance: once
d_gene: TRBD1
CDR3aa: CASSFGQGNGYTF
CDR3nt: TGTGCCAGCAGCTTCGGACAGGGGAATGGCTACACCTTC

j_gene: TRBJ1-2
len: 16
v_gene: TRBV28
abundance: .
d_gene: .
CDR3aa: CASSLYPLYASYGYTF
CDR3nt: TGTGCCAGCAGTCTCTATCCACTTTATGCAAGCTATGGCTACACCTTC

j_gene: TRBJ1-1
len: 15
v_gene: TRBV5-6
abundance: .
d_gene: .
CDR3aa: CASSFGGHMNTEAFF
CDR3nt: TGTGCCAGCAGCTTTGGAGGTCACATGAACACTGAAGCTTTCTTT

j_gene: TRBJ2-7
len: 15
v_gene: TRBV9
abundance: .
d_gene: TRBD1
CDR3aa: CASSPTGAPTYEQYF
CDR3nt: TGTGCCAGCAGCCCGACAGGGGCGCCCACCTACGAGCAGTACTTC

j_gene: TRBJ2-3
len: 13
v_gene: TRBV28
abundance: .
d_gene: .
CDR3aa: CASSLGARDTQYF
CDR3nt: TGTGCCAGCAGTCTGGGGGCACGGGATACGCAGTATTTT

j_gene: TRBJ2-7
len: 15
v_gene: TRBV2
abundance: .
d_gene: TRBD2
CDR3aa: CASGELAGLAGEQYF
CDR3nt: TGTGCCAGCGGGGAACTAGCGGGACTGGCGGGCGAGCAGTACTTC

j_gene: TRBJ1-3
len: 14
v_gene: TRBV5-1
abundance: once
d_gene: TRBD1
CDR3aa: CASRSTGAGNTIYF
CDR3nt: TGCGCCAGCAGATCCACAGGGGCCGGAAACACCATATATTTT

j_gene: TRBJ1-4
len: 16
v_gene: TRBV6-6
abundance: .
d_gene: .
CDR3aa: CASSQDRTATNEKLFF
CDR3nt: TGTGCCAGCAGCCAAGACAGGACCGCAACTAATGAAAAACTGTTTTTT

j_gene: TRBJ2-7
len: 16
v_gene: TRBV28
abundance: .
d_gene: .
CDR3aa: CASSLIATGRFYEQYF
CDR3nt: TGTGCCAGCAGTCTAATAGCGACAGGTCGGTTCTACGAGCAGTACTTC

j_gene: TRBJ1-4
len: 16
v_gene: TRBV30
abundance: .
d_gene: .
CDR3aa: CAWSAGTGNYHEKLFF
CDR3nt: TGTGCCTGGAGTGCGGGAACAGGGAATTATCATGAAAAACTGTTTTTT

j_gene: TRBJ2-7
len: 14
v_gene: TRBV16
abundance: .
d_gene: .
CDR3aa: CASRQGLQGYEQYF
CDR3nt: TGTGCCAGCAGACAAGGGCTGCAGGGCTACGAGCAGTACTTC

j_gene: TRBJ2-1
len: 13
v_gene: TRBV9
abundance: .
d_gene: .
CDR3aa: CASSGITTSEQFF
CDR3nt: TGTGCCAGCAGCGGCATAACAACAAGTGAGCAGTTCTTC

j_gene: TRBJ2-3
len: 14
v_gene: TRBV19
abundance: once
d_gene: .
CDR3aa: CASRADSSTDTQYF
CDR3nt: TGTGCCAGTAGGGCGGACTCTAGCACAGATACGCAGTATTTT

j_gene: TRBJ2-1
len: 15
v_gene: TRBV4-1
abundance: .
d_gene: .
CDR3aa: CASTAYSGANNEQFF
CDR3nt: TGCGCCAGCACCGCCTATAGCGGAGCAAACAATGAGCAGTTCTTC

j_gene: TRBJ2-7
len: 15
v_gene: TRBV27
abundance: .
d_gene: TRBD2
CDR3aa: CASSLWLAGGHEQYF
CDR3nt: TGTGCCAGCAGTTTATGGCTAGCGGGAGGACACGAGCAGTACTTC

j_gene: TRBJ2-7
len: 13
v_gene: TRBV5-5
abundance: once
d_gene: TRBD1
CDR3aa: CASSLRDSYEQYF
CDR3nt: TGTGCCAGCAGCTTGCGGGACAGCTACGAGCAGTACTTC

j_gene: TRBJ2-7
len: 14
v_gene: TRBV19
abundance: .
d_gene: .
CDR3aa: CASSRSGPGDEQYF
CDR3nt: TGTGCCAGTAGTAGAAGCGGGCCCGGGGACGAGCAGTACTTC

j_gene: TRBJ2-6
len: 14
v_gene: TRBV27
abundance: .
d_gene: .
CDR3aa: CASSLVSGANVLTF
CDR3nt: TGTGCCAGCAGTCTAGTCTCTGGGGCCAACGTCCTGACTTTC